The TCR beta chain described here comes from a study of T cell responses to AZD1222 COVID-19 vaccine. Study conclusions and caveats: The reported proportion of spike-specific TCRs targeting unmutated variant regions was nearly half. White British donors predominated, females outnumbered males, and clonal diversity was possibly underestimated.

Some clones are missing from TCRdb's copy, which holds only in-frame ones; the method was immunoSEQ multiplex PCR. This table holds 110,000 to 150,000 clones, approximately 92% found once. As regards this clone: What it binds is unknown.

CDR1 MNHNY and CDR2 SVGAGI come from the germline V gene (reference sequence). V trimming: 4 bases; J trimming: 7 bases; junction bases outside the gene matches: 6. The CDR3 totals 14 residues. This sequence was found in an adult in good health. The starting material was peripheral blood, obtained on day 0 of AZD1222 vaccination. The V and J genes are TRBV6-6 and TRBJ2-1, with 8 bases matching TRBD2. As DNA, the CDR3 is TGTGCCAGCAGTTCTAGCGGGCTGAATAATGAGCAGTTCTTC. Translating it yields CASSSSGLNNEQFF.